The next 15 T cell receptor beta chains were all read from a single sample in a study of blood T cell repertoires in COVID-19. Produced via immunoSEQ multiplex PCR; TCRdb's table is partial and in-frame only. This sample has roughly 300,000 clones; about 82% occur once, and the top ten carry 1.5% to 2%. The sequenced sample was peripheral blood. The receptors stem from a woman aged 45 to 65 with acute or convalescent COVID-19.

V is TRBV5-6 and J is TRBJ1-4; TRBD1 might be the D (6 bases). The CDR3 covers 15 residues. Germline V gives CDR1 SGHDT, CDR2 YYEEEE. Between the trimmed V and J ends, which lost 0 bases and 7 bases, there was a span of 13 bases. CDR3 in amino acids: CASSLVTGNFEKLFF. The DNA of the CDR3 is TGTGCCAGCAGCTTGGTGACAGGAAACTTTGAAAAACTGTTTTTT.

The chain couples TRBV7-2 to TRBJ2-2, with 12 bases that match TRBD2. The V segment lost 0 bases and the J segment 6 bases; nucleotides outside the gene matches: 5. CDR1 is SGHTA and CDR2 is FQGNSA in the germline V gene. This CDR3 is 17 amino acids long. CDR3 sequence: CASSLAWTSGTPGELFF. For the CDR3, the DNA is TGTGCCAGCAGCTTAGCGTGGACTAGCGGGACCCCCGGGGAGCTGTTTTTT.

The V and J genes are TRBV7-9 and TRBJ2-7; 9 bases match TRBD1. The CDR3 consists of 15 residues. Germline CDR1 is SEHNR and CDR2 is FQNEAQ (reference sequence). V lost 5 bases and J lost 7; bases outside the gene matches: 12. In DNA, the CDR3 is TGTGCCAGCAGCCCGCCCGGGACAGGGCGTTTGGAGCAGTACTTC. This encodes CASSPPGTGRLEQYF.

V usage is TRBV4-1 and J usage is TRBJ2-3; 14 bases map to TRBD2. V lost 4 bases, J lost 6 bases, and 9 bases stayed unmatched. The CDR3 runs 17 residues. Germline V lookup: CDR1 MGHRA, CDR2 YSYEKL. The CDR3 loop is CASSPPGLAGALDTQYF. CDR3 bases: TGCGCCAGCAGCCCCCCGGGACTAGCGGGAGCCTTGGATACGCAGTATTTT.

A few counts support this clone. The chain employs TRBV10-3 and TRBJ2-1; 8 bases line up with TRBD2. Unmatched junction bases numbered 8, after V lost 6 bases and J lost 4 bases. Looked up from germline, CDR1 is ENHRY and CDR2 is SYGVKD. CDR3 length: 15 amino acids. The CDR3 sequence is CAISFTPSGYNEQFF. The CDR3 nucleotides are TGTGCCATCAGCTTTACTCCTAGCGGGTACAATGAGCAGTTCTTC.

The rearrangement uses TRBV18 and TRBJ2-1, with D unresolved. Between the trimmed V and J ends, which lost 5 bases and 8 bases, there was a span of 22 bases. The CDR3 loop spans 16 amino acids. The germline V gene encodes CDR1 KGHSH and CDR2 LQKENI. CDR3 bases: TGTGCCAGCTCAGACCCCGGTGGAGAAGGAGTCTATGAGCAGTTCTTC. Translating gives CASSDPGGEGVYEQFF.

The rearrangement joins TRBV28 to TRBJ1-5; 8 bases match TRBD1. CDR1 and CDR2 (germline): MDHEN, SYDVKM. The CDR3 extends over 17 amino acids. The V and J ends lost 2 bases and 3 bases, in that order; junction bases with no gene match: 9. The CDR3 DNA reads TGTGCCAGCAGTTTACAATACAGGGGGGATATCAATCAGCCCCAGCATTTT. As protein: CASSLQYRGDINQPQHF.

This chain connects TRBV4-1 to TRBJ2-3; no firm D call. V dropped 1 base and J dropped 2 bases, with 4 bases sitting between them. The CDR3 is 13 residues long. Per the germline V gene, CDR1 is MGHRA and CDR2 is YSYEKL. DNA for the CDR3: TGCGCCAGCAGCCAAGGGCCCACAGATACGCAGTATTTT. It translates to CASSQGPTDTQYF.

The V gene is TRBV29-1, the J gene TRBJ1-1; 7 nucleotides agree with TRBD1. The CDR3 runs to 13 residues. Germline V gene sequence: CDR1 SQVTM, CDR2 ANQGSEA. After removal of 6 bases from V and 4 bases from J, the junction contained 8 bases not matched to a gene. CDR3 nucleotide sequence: TGCAGCGTGCTTGACAGGGCGGGCACTGAAGCTTTCTTT. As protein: CSVLDRAGTEAFF.

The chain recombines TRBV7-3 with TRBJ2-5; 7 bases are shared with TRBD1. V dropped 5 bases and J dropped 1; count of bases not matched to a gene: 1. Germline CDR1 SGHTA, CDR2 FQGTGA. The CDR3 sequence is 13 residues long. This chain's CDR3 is CASSGTVQETQYF. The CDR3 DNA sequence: TGTGCCAGCAGCGGGACAGTCCAAGAGACCCAGTACTTC.

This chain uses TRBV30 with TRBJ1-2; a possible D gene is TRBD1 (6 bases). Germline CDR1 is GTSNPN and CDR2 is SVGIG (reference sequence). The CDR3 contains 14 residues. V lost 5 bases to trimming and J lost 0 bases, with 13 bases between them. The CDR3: CAWGQGTTNYGYTF. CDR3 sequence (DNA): TGTGCCTGGGGGCAGGGGACCACTAACTATGGCTACACCTTC. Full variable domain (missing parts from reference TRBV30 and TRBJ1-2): SQTIHQWPATLVQPVGSPLSLECTVEGTSNPNLYWYRQAAGRGLQLLFYSVGIGQISSEVPQNLSASRPQDRQFILSSKKLLLSDSGFYLCAWGQGTTNYGYTFGSGTRLTVV.

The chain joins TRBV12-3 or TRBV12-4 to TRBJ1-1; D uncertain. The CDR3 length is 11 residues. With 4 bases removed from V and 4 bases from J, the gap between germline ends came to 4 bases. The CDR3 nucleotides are TGTGCCAGCAGTTGGAGCACTGAAGCTTTCTTT. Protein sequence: CASSWSTEAFF.

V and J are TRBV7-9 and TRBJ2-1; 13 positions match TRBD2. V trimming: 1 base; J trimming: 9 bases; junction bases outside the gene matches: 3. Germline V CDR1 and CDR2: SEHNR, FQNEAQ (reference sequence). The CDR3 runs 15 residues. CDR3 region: CASSLGLAGGREQFF. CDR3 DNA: TGTGCCAGCAGCTTAGGACTAGCGGGAGGCCGTGAGCAGTTCTTC.

CDR3 bases: TGCAGTGCTAGTGCACTGGCTCCGGGACTAGCGGGAGTGGACCGAGATGAGCAGTTCTTC. This sequence encodes CSASALAPGLAGVDRDEQFF. This chain connects TRBV20-1 to TRBJ2-1; TRBD2 agrees at 14 bases. The V segment lost 3 bases and the J segment 8 bases; nucleotides outside the gene matches: 21. The CDR3 is 20 residues long. CDR1 and CDR2 (germline): DFQATT, SNEGSKA (reference sequence).

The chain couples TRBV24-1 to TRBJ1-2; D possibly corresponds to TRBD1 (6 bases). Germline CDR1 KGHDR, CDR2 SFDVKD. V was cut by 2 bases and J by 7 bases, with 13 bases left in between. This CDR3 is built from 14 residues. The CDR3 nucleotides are TGTGCCACCAGTGATTGGAGAGGGGGATCTGGCTACACCTTC. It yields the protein CATSDWRGGSGYTF.